This T cell receptor (beta chain) was captured in a study of T cells expressing NK-cell markers. Study-level background: Cells sorted as CD3+CD56+NKG2C+, CD3+CD56+NKG2C- and CD3+CD56-NKG2C+ T cells supplied the TCR beta repertoires. The authors sequenced eight donors, of whom seven were HCMV-seropositive and one was seronegative.

Overall study findings and caveats: Similarly, these clonotypes led the CD3+CD56-NKG2C+ fraction as well in several donors. Clarity on HCMV specificity was lacking for the expanded NKG2C+ T cell clones.

TCRdb re-analyzed the 5' RACE reads; it lists each CDR3 protein once, without DNA. The table lists 500,000 or so distinct CDR3 sequences. Per germline, CDR1 SGHDN and CDR2 FVKESK. CDR3 length: 15 residues. On this clonotype: Its cognate antigen is unknown.

Sequencing was performed on blood T cells: a sorted CD56 or NKG2C T cell subset, CD4+ or CD8+ T cells, or bulk PBMC T cells (not recorded which). V is TRBV14 and J is TRBJ1-5; TCRdb's D call, TRBD1, is unchecked because there is no DNA. The receptor was isolated from a man aged 18 to 30 in good health. The CDR3 is CASSPARGRNQPQHF.